Following are 25 T cell receptor beta chains from one sample sequenced in a study of CXCR3-negative and CXCR3-positive naive CD8 T cells. It was by 5' RACE with UMI labels that the TRB cDNA libraries were prepared. With the 5' RACE reads reprocessed, TCRdb shows one record per CDR3 protein and no DNA. This listing includes approximately 41,000 distinct CDR3 sequences. Sequencing was performed on memory CD8+ T cells from blood. The receptors derive from a human donor in good health. Some clones in this sample may be carry-over from other donors' samples.

The CDR3 loop reads CASSPTGVGNQPQHF. This rearrangement joins TRBV7-6 to TRBJ1-5; TCRdb indicates TRBD1, and absent DNA this call remains unverified. The length of the CDR3 is 15 residues. The germline gives CDR1 SGHVS, CDR2 FNYEAQ.

The V call is TRBV6-6, the J call TRBJ2-5; there is no DNA to check the TCRdb D call of TRBD1. From germline, CDR1 is MNHNY and CDR2 SVGAGI (reference sequence). The CDR3 contains 14 residues. This chain's CDR3 is CASSYVAGEETQYF.

The chain combines TRBV29-1 with TRBJ2-7; TCRdb gives TRBD1 as the D gene, but with no DNA this cannot be confirmed. This CDR3 has 15 amino acids. The V gene's germline CDR1 is SQVTM and CDR2 ANQGSEA. CDR3 sequence reads: CSVEDSETGSYEQYF.

The chain joins TRBV11-2 to TRBJ2-1; TCRdb proposes TRBD1, but this gene call is untestable without DNA. Germline CDR1 SGHAT, CDR2 FQNNGV. The length of the CDR3 is 16 residues. This CDR3 reads CASSSTRGQAKNEQFF.

The chain couples TRBV28 to TRBJ1-5; no DNA is available, so the TRBD1 call from TCRdb remains unchecked. The CDR3 contains 14 residues. The germline CDR1 and CDR2 sequences are MDHEN and SYDVKM. CDR3: CASSLAGQGQPQHF.

The rearrangement joins TRBV7-9 to TRBJ2-5; as DNA is missing, the TRBD2 call by TCRdb cannot be tested. Germline V gene sequence: CDR1 SEHNR, CDR2 FQNEAQ (reference sequence). This CDR3 is 13 amino acids long. The CDR3 reads CASSLAGAQVINF.

The rearrangement links TRBV7-9 to TRBJ1-2. The CDR3 sequence is 14 residues long. Germline CDR1 SEHNR, CDR2 FQNEAQ (reference sequence). CDR3 in amino acids: CASSLDLKIDGYTF.

The V gene is TRBV29-1, the J gene TRBJ2-7. This CDR3 has 12 amino acids. Germline V gene data show CDR1 as SQVTM and CDR2 as ANQGSEA. This chain's CDR3 is CSVADEAYEQYF.

The chain recombines TRBV7-9 with TRBJ2-7. The length of the CDR3 is 11 residues. Germline CDR1 SEHNR, CDR2 FQNEAQ (reference sequence). The CDR3 protein is CASSPSYEQYF. Full variable domain (rest looked up from reference TRBV7-9 and TRBJ2-7): DTGVSQNPRHKITKRGQNVTFRCDPISEHNRLYWYRQTLGQGPEFLTYFQNEAQLEKSRLLSDRFSAERPKGSFSTLEIQRTEQGDSAMYLCASSPSYEQYFGPGTRLTVT.

The J gene is TRBJ2-2, the V gene TRBV12-3 or TRBV12-4; TCRdb reports TRBD2, a call that lacks DNA to check it against. This CDR3 spans 16 amino acids. Here the CDR3 reads CASSPVVAGTTGELFF.

This chain connects TRBV20-1 to TRBJ2-7; absent DNA, TCRdb's TRBD1 call cannot be checked. The CDR3 length is 13 residues. The V gene's germline CDR1 is DFQATT and CDR2 SNEGSKA (reference sequence). The CDR3 sequence is CSARTGLSYEQYF.

This chain's CDR3 is CASKAVGWNTEAFF. This sequence joins TRBV10-1 and TRBJ1-1. Germline V lookup: CDR1 WNHNN, CDR2 SYGVQD (reference sequence). This CDR3 has 14 amino acids.

According to its frequency, this clonotype is medium-sized. The chain recombines TRBV6-2 or TRBV6-3 with TRBJ2-1; lacking DNA, the TRBD2 call made by TCRdb goes unchecked. This CDR3 is 17 amino acids long. CDR1 and CDR2 (germline): MNHEY, SVGEGT. The CDR3 protein is CASSYPALRGSYNEQFF.

The chain employs TRBV27 and TRBJ2-7. In germline, CDR1 is MNHEY, CDR2 SMNVEV (reference sequence). CDR3 length equals 13 residues. The CDR3 loop is CASSLDQDHEQYF.

The rearrangement uses TRBV5-1 and TRBJ2-7; the D call from TCRdb, TRBD1, cannot be confirmed without DNA. CDR1 is SGHRS and CDR2 is YFSETQ in the germline V gene. The CDR3 consists of 14 residues. The chain's CDR3 is CASSLQGLHYEQYF.

The chain combines TRBV12-3 or TRBV12-4 with TRBJ2-3; without DNA, the TCRdb call of TRBD2 cannot be checked. The CDR3 totals 14 residues. CDR3 protein: CASSSLAGRNTQYF.

The V and J genes are TRBV12-3 or TRBV12-4 and TRBJ2-1. The CDR3 runs 16 residues. The CDR3 loop reads CASSLFVQGLNNEQFF.

The chain links TRBV28 to TRBJ2-7; TCRdb selects TRBD1, and the lack of DNA leaves this call unchecked. In germline, CDR1 is MDHEN, CDR2 SYDVKM. The CDR3 spans 12 residues. CDR3 sequence: CASTLGGYEQYF.

V usage is TRBV14 and J usage is TRBJ2-3; there is no DNA to check the TCRdb D call of TRBD1. The CDR3 has 15 amino acids. CDR1 and CDR2 from the germline V gene are SGHDN and FVKESK. The CDR3 is CASSQGQGGTDTQYF.

The CDR3 spells CASSSDFSSYNEQFF. The rearrangement joins TRBV5-5 to TRBJ2-1. Per germline, CDR1 SGHKS and CDR2 YYEKEE (reference sequence). This CDR3 is 15 amino acids long.

V is TRBV6-1 and J is TRBJ2-7; as DNA is missing, the TRBD1 call by TCRdb cannot be tested. The length of the CDR3 is 14 residues. Germline V gives CDR1 MNHNS, CDR2 SASEGT. The CDR3 loop reads CASSEYRASYEQYF.

The rearrangement uses TRBV24-1 and TRBJ1-1. Per germline, CDR1 KGHDR and CDR2 SFDVKD. The CDR3 has 12 amino acids. The CDR3 is CATRGIGTVAFF.

The chain is built from TRBV19 and TRBJ2-1; TCRdb names TRBD1, which stays unverified in the absence of DNA. The CDR3 totals 11 residues. Germline V gene sequence: CDR1 LNHDA, CDR2 SQIVND (reference sequence). Here the CDR3 reads CASSTGIGQFF.

This sequence joins TRBV7-9 and TRBJ1-1. The CDR3 totals 11 residues. Germline V gene lookup returns CDR1 SEHNR and CDR2 FQNEAQ (reference sequence). The CDR3 loop is CASSFDTEAFF. The full variable domain, its missing parts supplied by reference TRBV7-9 and TRBJ1-1, is DTGVSQNPRHKITKRGQNVTFRCDPISEHNRLYWYRQTLGQGPEFLTYFQNEAQLEKSRLLSDRFSAERPKGSFSTLEIQRTEQGDSAMYLCASSFDTEAFFGQGTRLTVV.

CDR3 residues: CASSLVAVANEQFF. The V gene is TRBV7-9, the J gene TRBJ2-1. The CDR3 covers 14 residues. CDR1 and CDR2 (germline): SEHNR, FQNEAQ (reference sequence). Drawing the rest from reference TRBV7-9 and TRBJ2-1, the complete variable domain is DTGVSQNPRHKITKRGQNVTFRCDPISEHNRLYWYRQTLGQGPEFLTYFQNEAQLEKSRLLSDRFSAERPKGSFSTLEIQRTEQGDSAMYLCASSLVAVANEQFFGPGTRLTVL.